Here is one T cell receptor beta chain with its context. These data originate in a study of control samples from healthy donors and cancer patients. The table came from immunoSEQ multiplex PCR; TCRdb's copy has only in-frame clones and leaves some out. The top ten clones hold about 4% of a sample with some 130,000 clones, roughly 95% of them seen once. This clonotype was sampled from a man younger than 45 in good health. What was sequenced was blood.

CDR3 nucleotide sequence: TGCGCCAGCAGCCAAGAGCCGGCTGAAGCTTTCTTT. Translation gives CASSQEPAEAFF. The rearrangement links TRBV4-1 to TRBJ1-1, with D unclear. Germline-derived CDR1 and CDR2 are MGHRA and YSYEKL. The V end lost 0 bases, the J end lost 6 bases, and 5 bases lay between the germline ends. The CDR3 length is 12 residues.